These 29 T cell receptor beta chains originate from one sample sequenced in a study of post-analysis software for immune sequencing data. Study-wide results and limits: Five or six TRBV segments, TRBV5-6, TRBV5-1 and TRBV20-1 among them, were found more frequent in patients than controls.

No cognate antigen is known for these TCRs. Unique molecular identifiers were carried by the TCR beta cDNA libraries. TCRdb reprocessed the PCR reads with MiXCR, giving one entry per CDR3 protein. The sample has hundreds of thousands of distinct CDR3 sequences, around 33% seen once. The sample comprised blood. These receptors all come from a girl aged 5-17 years with multiple sclerosis.

This rearrangement joins TRBV7-9 to TRBJ2-6; D is perhaps TRBD2 (6 bases). CDR3 size: 16 residues. V was cut by 5 bases and J by 0 bases, with 11 bases left in between. From germline, CDR1 is SEHNR and CDR2 FQNEAQ (reference sequence). CDR3 residues: CASSRGGHSGANVLTF. The CDR3 DNA reads TGTGCCAGCAGCCGCGGAGGGCACTCTGGGGCCAACGTCCTGACTTTC.

As for this clonotype: Just one base apart from a much larger clone, this may be a read error. The chain joins TRBV27 to TRBJ2-3; 13 nucleotides line up with TRBD2. Germline CDR1 and CDR2: MNHEY and SMNVEV (reference sequence). This CDR3 is 16 amino acids long. Trimming cost V 4 bases and J 8 bases; bases outside gene matches: 9. The CDR3 region is CASSSTSGRPMATQYF. The CDR3 DNA reads as TGTGCCAGCAGTTCGACTAGCGGGAGGCCCATGGCTACGCAGTATTTT.

On this clonotype: The junction differs from germline at one of its ends, possibly a read error. The CDR3 DNA follows: TGTGCCAGCTCGGAAAGCAGTCAGCCCCAGCATTTT. It specifies CASSESSQPQHF. The chain is built from TRBV12-3 or TRBV12-4 and TRBJ1-5, with D unresolved. The CDR3 contains 12 residues.

The chain's CDR3 is CASSYRQSGEKLFF. The CDR3 nucleotides read TGTGCCAGCAGTTACCGGCAGAGCGGCGAAAAACTGTTTTTT. The rearrangement joins TRBV6-6 to TRBJ1-4; D unresolved. Germline CDR1 is MNHNY and CDR2 is SVGAGI (reference sequence). This CDR3 region has 14 residues. V shed 2 bases and J shed 8 bases, with 12 bases lying between them.

The rearrangement uses TRBV7-3 and TRBJ2-3, with TRBD1 matching over 9 bases. The CDR3 spans 16 residues. Per the germline V gene, CDR1 is SGHTA and CDR2 is FQGTGA. The V segment lost 5 bases and the J segment 2 bases; nucleotides outside the gene matches: 8. DNA for the CDR3: TGTGCCAGCAGCAAAACGGGACAGGGCCACACAGATACGCAGTATTTT. It encodes CASSKTGQGHTDTQYF.

V and J are TRBV9 and TRBJ1-2; D not certain. The CDR3 sequence is 17 residues long. Germline values: CDR1 SGDLS, CDR2 YYNGEE. The ends were cut back, 4 bases at V and 0 bases at J, with 19 bases in the middle. The CDR3 loop is CASSPPLTGGANYGYTF. The CDR3 DNA reads as TGTGCCAGCAGCCCCCCACTTACCGGAGGAGCTAACTATGGCTACACCTTC.

This clonotype was observed a handful of times. The J gene is TRBJ2-7, the V gene TRBV28; 9 bases agree with TRBD1. Germline V gene sequence: CDR1 MDHEN, CDR2 SYDVKM. The trim removed 3 bases at V and 6 bases at J, leaving 15 bases unmatched. CDR3 length: 17 amino acids. CDR3 sequence (DNA): TGTGCCAGCAGTTTTATTCCCGGGACAGGGTCAATTCGCGAGCAGTACTTC. Translation: CASSFIPGTGSIREQYF.

This clonotype was found a few times. The gene calls are TRBV5-4 and TRBJ2-3, with 12 bases matching TRBD2. This CDR3 region has 15 residues. The V gene's germline CDR1 is SGHNT and CDR2 YYREEE (reference sequence). Unmatched junction bases numbered 3, after V lost 3 bases and J lost 4 bases. The CDR3 DNA sequence: TGTGCCAGCAGCTCCACTAGCGGGGGGCCAGATACGCAGTATTTT. Encoded protein: CASSSTSGGPDTQYF.

This clonotype has just a few counts. J is TRBJ1-1 and V is TRBV3-1, with D maybe TRBD1 (6 bases). Germline V gene sequence: CDR1 LGHDT, CDR2 YNNKEL (reference sequence). With 4 bases removed from V and 4 bases from J, the gap between germline ends came to 13 bases. This CDR3 has 14 residues. The CDR3 loop is CASSPNLGGTEAFF. CDR3 nucleotides: TGTGCCAGCAGCCCAAACCTAGGGGGCACTGAAGCTTTCTTT.

The sample holds a few counts of this clonotype. V is TRBV5-1 and J is TRBJ2-5; the D gene is possibly TRBD1 (6 bases). The DNA end favors TRBJ2-1, so the J call may be wrong. Germline V gene data show CDR1 as SGHRS and CDR2 as YFSETQ. The CDR3 sequence is 13 residues long. CDR3 residues: CASSFQGQETQFF. CDR3 sequence (DNA): TGCGCCAGCAGCTTCCAGGGGCAAGAGACCCAGTTCTTC.

The CDR3 bases are TGCAGCGCCCTAGGGGGACAGGGAGCCGGTAATCAGCCCCAGCATTTT. Encoded protein: CSALGGQGAGNQPQHF. V is TRBV29-1 and J is TRBJ1-5, with TRBD1 matching 9 bases. Losses at the gene ends were 7 bases for V and 4 bases for J; bases not matched to a gene: 14. This CDR3 comprises 16 residues. Germline CDR1 SQVTM, CDR2 ANQGSEA.

This clonotype was picked up a small number of times. V usage is TRBV7-2 and J usage is TRBJ2-7, with 8 bases matching TRBD2. Germline CDR1 is SGHTA and CDR2 is FQGNSA. The V and J ends lost 1 base and 2 bases, in that order; junction bases with no gene match: 10. CDR3 length: 17 residues. DNA for the CDR3: TGTGCCAGCAGCTTAGGTCATTCGGGGGGGGCTGCCTACGAGCAGTACTTC. Its translation: CASSLGHSGGAAYEQYF.

This clonotype occurred a few times. V is TRBV29-1 and J is TRBJ1-1; possibly TRBD1 for D (6 bases). This CDR3 region has 12 residues. With 6 bases removed from V and 3 bases from J, the gap between germline ends came to 11 bases. The germline CDR1 and CDR2 sequences are SQVTM and ANQGSEA. The DNA for the CDR3 is TGCAGCGTGGATACAGGGTACACTGAAGCTTTCTTT. Protein: CSVDTGYTEAFF.

This clonotype was counted between two and nine times. The V and J genes are TRBV2 and TRBJ1-2; maybe TRBD1 (5 bases). CDR1 and CDR2 from the germline V gene are SNHLY and FYNNEI. The CDR3 is 17 amino acids. V was clipped by 5 bases and J by 3 bases, with 22 bases between them. CDR3 residues: CASSSPPVGTWHYGYTF. As DNA, the CDR3 is TGTGCCAGCAGTTCTCCTCCGGTTGGGACTTGGCACTATGGCTACACCTTC.

This clonotype showed up just a few times. The chain couples TRBV27 to TRBJ2-3; D unresolved. The length of the CDR3 is 16 residues. The germline V and J ends were trimmed by 5 bases and 0 bases, with 15 bases remaining between them. Germline V gene sequence: CDR1 MNHEY, CDR2 SMNVEV (reference sequence). The CDR3 coding sequence is TGTGCCAGCAGTCCCCACGACGAACCTAGCACAGATACGCAGTATTTT. Protein product: CASSPHDEPSTDTQYF.

This clonotype has a handful of counts. V and J are TRBV20-1 and TRBJ2-3; perhaps TRBD2 as D (6 bases). Per germline, CDR1 DFQATT and CDR2 SNEGSKA (reference sequence). Trimming removed 6 bases from V and 5 bases from J, with 15 bases in between. CDR3 length: 13 amino acids. The CDR3, as DNA: TGCAGTGCACCTCGGGCGGGGTTAGATACGCAGTATTTT. Translation gives CSAPRAGLDTQYF.

This chain joins TRBV7-9 and TRBJ2-5; no clear D. The V and J ends lost 6 bases and 6 bases respectively, with 11 bases between them. Germline loops: CDR1 SEHNR, CDR2 FQNEAQ (reference sequence). The CDR3 extends over 12 amino acids. CDR3 in amino acids: CASSFMGQTQYF. The CDR3 nucleotides read TGTGCCAGCAGTTTCATGGGTCAGACCCAGTACTTC.

The table lists this clonotype with a few counts. The CDR3 coding sequence is TGTGCCAGCAGCCCTGACTATGGGGACGAGCAGTACTTC. Its protein is CASSPDYGDEQYF. The chain combines TRBV12-3 or TRBV12-4 with TRBJ2-7; a possible D gene is TRBD2 (5 bases). The CDR3 consists of 13 residues. Trimming left V 6 bases short and J 5 bases short, with 14 bases between.

Only a few counts were recorded for this clonotype. V is TRBV27 and J is TRBJ2-5; 9 nucleotides line up with TRBD2. Gene TRBJ2-7 matches the end of the DNA better, so the J call may be wrong. From germline, CDR1 is MNHEY and CDR2 SMNVEV (reference sequence). The CDR3 sequence is 14 residues long. The CDR3 spells CASSEWRGGGEQYF. In DNA form, the CDR3 reads TGTGCCAGCAGTGAGTGGCGGGGGGGAGGCGAGCAGTACTTC.

Ten or more counts support this clonotype. This chain links TRBV28 with TRBJ2-1; 10 positions match TRBD2. The CDR3 length is 15 residues. V lost 10 bases to trimming and J lost 9 bases; unmatched junction nucleotides: 15. The germline V gene has CDR1 MDHEN and CDR2 SYDVKM. The CDR3, as DNA: TGTGCCACCCAATCTCTAGCGGGGGTACAGGGTGAGCAGTTCTTC. Its translation is CATQSLAGVQGEQFF.

Only a few counts were recorded for this clonotype. The chain links TRBV19 to TRBJ1-1; TRBD1 might be the D (6 bases). Germline-derived CDR1 and CDR2 are LNHDA and SQIVND (reference sequence). Trimming removed 2 bases at V and 0 bases at J, with 10 bases between. CDR3 length: 15 residues. Written as DNA, the CDR3 is TGTGCCAGTAGTATAACGGAGGGGGTGAACACTGAAGCTTTCTTT. Its translation is CASSITEGVNTEAFF. Drawing the rest from reference TRBV19 and TRBJ1-1, the complete variable domain is DGGITQSPKYLFRKEGQNVTLSCEQNLNHDAMYWYRQDPGQGLRLIYYSQIVNDFQKGDIAEGYSVSREKKESFPLTVTSAQKNPTAFYLCASSITEGVNTEAFFGQGTRLTVV.

The chain carries TRBV20-1 and TRBJ1-2; D remains unclear. V was trimmed by 6 bases and J by 5 bases, leaving 7 bases between them. The germline V gene has CDR1 DFQATT and CDR2 SNEGSKA (reference sequence). CDR3 length: 10 amino acids. The CDR3 protein is CSARGYGYTF. The CDR3 region has the DNA TGCAGTGCCCGGGGATATGGCTACACCTTC.

As concerns this clonotype: The junction departs from the called germline gene at one end, perhaps through a read error. The J gene is TRBJ2-7, the V gene TRBV4-3; 10 bases are a match to TRBD2. CDR1 LGHNA and CDR2 YSLEER come from the germline V gene. The CDR3 sequence is 17 residues long. CDR3 DNA sequence: TGCGCCAGCAGCCAAGATTTCGGTAGCGGGGGGTTCTACGAGCGGTACTTC. This sequence encodes CASSQDFGSGGFYERYF.

In its sample, this clonotype was seen a few times. The CDR3 spells CASSSHPLQKVSREQFF. Here the CDR3 DNA reads TGTGCCAGCAGCTCCCACCCTCTCCAGAAAGTGAGCAGAGAGCAGTTCTTC. The chain carries TRBV7-3 and TRBJ2-1, with D hard to call. The CDR3 contains 17 residues. Trimming took off 4 bases at V and 10 bases at J, with 26 bases between the two ends. CDR1 and CDR2 (germline): SGHTA, FQGTGA.

This CDR3 is CASRFNRASGTEAFF. In DNA form, the CDR3 reads TGTGCCAGCAGATTTAACAGGGCGAGCGGCACTGAAGCTTTCTTT. V gene TRBV13 combines with J gene TRBJ1-1, with D perhaps TRBD1 (6 bases). This CDR3 has 15 amino acids. Per the germline V gene, CDR1 is PRHDT and CDR2 is FYEKMQ (reference sequence). V dropped 6 bases and J dropped 4 bases, with 18 bases sitting between them.

This clonotype has a handful of counts. The rearrangement uses TRBV4-2 and TRBJ2-7, with 7 bases aligning to TRBD2. The CDR3 is 16 amino acids. Germline CDR1 is LGHNA and CDR2 is YNFKEQ. J was trimmed by 2 bases and V by 0 bases; bases with no gene match: 7. DNA of the CDR3: TGTGCCAGCAGCCAAGACTGGACTAGGTCCACCTACGAGCAGTACTTC. Residues: CASSQDWTRSTYEQYF.

This clonotype came up a few times. The V and J genes are TRBV20-1 and TRBJ1-6; tentative D call: TRBD1 (5 bases). Germline V gene lookup returns CDR1 DFQATT and CDR2 SNEGSKA (reference sequence). V gave up 0 bases and J gave up 6 bases, with 9 bases separating them. This CDR3 has 14 residues. CDR3 bases: TGCAGTGCTAGAGATGGGGCCACTAATTCACCCCTCCACTTT. It yields the protein CSARDGATNSPLHF.

V usage is TRBV5-1 and J usage is TRBJ1-2, with D possibly TRBD1 on 6 matching bases. V was clipped by 0 bases and J by 7 bases, with 10 bases between them. CDR1 and CDR2 (germline): SGHRS, YFSETQ. The CDR3 is 13 amino acids. The CDR3 bases are TGCGCCAGCAGCTTGGGACAGGAGCGTGGCTACACCTTC. Protein product: CASSLGQERGYTF.

The rearrangement joins TRBV12-3 or TRBV12-4 to TRBJ1-1; a weak D match, TRBD1 (6 bases). The CDR3 has 12 amino acids. The V end was cut by 6 bases, the J end by 10 bases, with 15 bases between. This chain's CDR3 is CASSYQQGRAFF. The DNA of the CDR3 is TGTGCCAGCAGCTACCAACAGGGTAGAGCTTTCTTT.